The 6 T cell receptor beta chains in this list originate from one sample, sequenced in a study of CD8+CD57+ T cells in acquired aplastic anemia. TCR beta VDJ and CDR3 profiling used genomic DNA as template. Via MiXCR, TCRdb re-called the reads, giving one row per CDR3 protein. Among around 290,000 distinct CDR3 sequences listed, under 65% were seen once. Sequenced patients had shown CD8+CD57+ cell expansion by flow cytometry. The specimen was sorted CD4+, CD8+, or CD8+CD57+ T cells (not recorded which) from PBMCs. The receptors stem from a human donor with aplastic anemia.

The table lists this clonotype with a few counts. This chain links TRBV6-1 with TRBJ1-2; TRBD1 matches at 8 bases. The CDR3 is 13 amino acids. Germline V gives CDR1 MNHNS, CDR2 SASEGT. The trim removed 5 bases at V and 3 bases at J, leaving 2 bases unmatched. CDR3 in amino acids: CASSLTGDYGYTF. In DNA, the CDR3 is TGTGCCAGCAGTCTGACAGGGGACTATGGCTACACCTTC.

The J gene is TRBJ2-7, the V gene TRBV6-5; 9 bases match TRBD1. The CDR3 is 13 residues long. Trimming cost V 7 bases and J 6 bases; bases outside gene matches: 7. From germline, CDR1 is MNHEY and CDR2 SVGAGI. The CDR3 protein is CASTPGQGSEQYF. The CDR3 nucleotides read TGTGCCAGCACCCCGGGACAGGGTAGCGAGCAGTACTTC.

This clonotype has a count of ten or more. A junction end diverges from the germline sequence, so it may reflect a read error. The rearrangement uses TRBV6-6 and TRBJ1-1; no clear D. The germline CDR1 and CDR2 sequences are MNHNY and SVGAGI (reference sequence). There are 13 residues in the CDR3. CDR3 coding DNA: TGTGCCAGCAGTTACCCTCCTCGAGTGAAGCTTACCTTT. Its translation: CASSYPPRVKLTF.

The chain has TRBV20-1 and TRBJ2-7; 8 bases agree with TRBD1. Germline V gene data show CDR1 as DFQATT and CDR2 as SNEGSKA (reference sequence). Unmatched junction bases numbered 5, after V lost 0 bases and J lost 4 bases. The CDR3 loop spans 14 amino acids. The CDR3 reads CSARDPRTGYEQYF. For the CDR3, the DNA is TGCAGTGCTAGAGATCCCCGGACAGGGTACGAGCAGTACTTC.

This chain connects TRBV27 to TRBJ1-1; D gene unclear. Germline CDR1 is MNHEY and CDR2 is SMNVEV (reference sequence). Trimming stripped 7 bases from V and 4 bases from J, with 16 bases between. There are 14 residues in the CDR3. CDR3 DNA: TGTGCCAGCACCTTCGGGCGAAGTGGCACTGAAGCTTTCTTT. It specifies CASTFGRSGTEAFF.

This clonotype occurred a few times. CDR3 loop: CASTGKHGDEETQYF. The CDR3 region has the DNA TGTGCCAGCACGGGAAAACACGGGGACGAAGAGACCCAGTACTTC. The genes are TRBV7-8 and TRBJ2-5, with D possibly called TRBD1 or TRBD2 (5 bases each). The CDR3 is made up of 15 amino acids. Trimming stripped 7 bases from V and 3 bases from J, with 18 bases between. The germline V gene encodes CDR1 SGHVS and CDR2 FQNEAQ. Full variable domain (rest looked up from reference TRBV7-8 and TRBJ2-5): GAGVSQSPRYKVAKRGQDVALRCDPISGHVSLFWYQQALGQGPEFLTYFQNEAQLDKSGLPSDRFFAERPEGSVSTLKIQRTQQEDSAVYLCASTGKHGDEETQYFGPGTRLLVL.